This T cell receptor (beta chain) was retrieved from a study of T cell repertoires in cytomegalovirus infection. The wider study: Well-studied HLA-B-restricted epitopes and recently identified HLA-C-restricted epitopes of CMV were both used in the study. CMV infection together with matching HLA type was indicated by public TCR beta signatures.

The length of the CDR3 is 17 residues. J lost 7 bases, V lost 3 bases, and 7 bases had no gene match. The V gene's germline CDR1 is SGHTA and CDR2 FQGTGA. In regard to this clonotype: Its specificity is unknown.

TCRdb itself ran the reads through MiXCR, one entry per CDR3 protein. The table lists some 350,000 distinct CDR3 sequences, just under 35% of them singletons. Overall study results and limits: CMV-specific HLA-C-restricted TCR beta clonotypes dominated the ex vivo response. Totalled public TCR beta family frequency picked out people who carried CMV plus the relevant HLA.

The receptor comes from a human donor in good health (CMV status not recorded). Some clones in this sample may be carry-over from other donors' samples. Sequenced here: cultured PBMCs, sampled from culture after CMV antigen stimulation. V is TRBV7-3 and J is TRBJ2-2; 14 bases are shared with TRBD2. CDR3 coding DNA: TGTGCCAGCAGCTTCGGGACTAGCGGGAGATCCAACGGGGAGCTGTTTTTT. It yields the protein CASSFGTSGRSNGELFF.